The 32 T cell receptor beta chains listed next were all sequenced from one sample in a study of blood T cell repertoires in COVID-19. Sequencing was performed with immunoSEQ multiplex PCR; in TCRdb, only in-frame clones are kept and a portion is missing. The data hold more than 55,000 clones, with about 77% observed a single time. Source material: peripheral blood. The receptors here all came from a man older than 75 with active or convalescent COVID-19.

This sequence joins TRBV3-1 (or the pseudogene TRBV3-2) and TRBJ2-2; maybe TRBD1 (5 bases). Germline CDR1 and CDR2: LGHDT and YNNKEL (reference sequence). V was pared by 6 bases and J by 4 bases, with 12 bases between. This CDR3 spans 14 amino acids. CDR3 amino acids: CASSTGQGTGELFF. CDR3 nucleotides: TGTGCCAGCAGTACGGGCCAGGGCACCGGGGAGCTGTTTTTT.

This chain joins TRBV6-5 and TRBJ2-7; D may be TRBD1 (6 bases). Germline CDR1 and CDR2: MNHEY and SVGAGI. CDR3 length: 13 residues. V was cut by 7 bases and J by 7 bases, with 17 bases left in between. Here the CDR3 DNA reads TGTGCCAGCAATAGGGGGATCTCGGGGGAGCAGTACTTC. Amino acid sequence: CASNRGISGEQYF.

This clone was recorded once. J is TRBJ2-3 and V is TRBV9; 7 nucleotides align to TRBD1. This CDR3 comprises 15 residues. J gave up 0 bases and V 6 bases, and 7 bases lay outside the gene matches. The germline V gene encodes CDR1 SGDLS and CDR2 YYNGEE. CDR3 DNA: TGTGCCAGCACCAGGGGGATTTTGAGCACAGATACGCAGTATTTT. It is translated as CASTRGILSTDTQYF.

V is TRBV12-3 or TRBV12-4 and J is TRBJ2-5, with a possible D match to TRBD1 (6 bases). Trimming shortened V by 1 base and J by 3 bases, and 6 bases separated the two germline ends. CDR3 length equals 13 residues. The CDR3 region has the DNA TGTGCCAGCAGTTTAGACAGGGAAGAGACCCAGTACTTC. This sequence encodes CASSLDREETQYF.

This chain uses TRBV12-3 or TRBV12-4 with TRBJ2-7; D remains ambiguous. V dropped 2 bases and J dropped 6 bases, with 11 bases sitting between them. The CDR3 extends over 13 amino acids. The CDR3 loop reads CASSLTSPGEQYF. The CDR3 nucleotides read TGTGCCAGCAGTTTAACGTCACCCGGCGAGCAGTACTTC.

This rearrangement joins TRBV4-1 to TRBJ2-6; weak D call: TRBD2 (7 bases). Per germline, CDR1 MGHRA and CDR2 YSYEKL. This CDR3 contains 19 residues. Deletions cut 4 bases from V and 1 base from J, with 20 bases between. The CDR3 bases are TGCGCCAGCAGCCCAGATGATTGGGGGGGGCGTTCTGGGGCCAACGTCCTGACTTTC. Translation gives CASSPDDWGGRSGANVLTF.

The chain couples TRBV7-2 to TRBJ2-1, with TRBD2 matching 14 bases. CDR3 length: 18 amino acids. J was trimmed by 8 bases and V by 5 bases; bases with no gene match: 14. Per the germline V gene, CDR1 is SGHTA and CDR2 is FQGNSA. The CDR3 is CASSPGTSGRVGLYEQFF. Here the CDR3 DNA reads TGTGCCAGCAGCCCGGGGACTAGCGGGAGAGTGGGTCTATATGAGCAGTTCTTC.

The sample holds one count of this clone. V and J are TRBV24-1 and TRBJ1-4; D may be TRBD1 (5 bases). From germline, CDR1 is KGHDR and CDR2 SFDVKD. CDR3 length: 14 amino acids. Trimming shortened V by 12 bases and J by 6 bases, and 19 bases separated the two germline ends. The CDR3 bases are TGTGCCCCCCCCGGCGGGGACTGGGATGAAAAACTGTTTTTT. Protein sequence: CAPPGGDWDEKLFF.

Only one count was recorded for this clone. The chain employs TRBV28 and TRBJ1-3; D ambiguous. The CDR3 is made up of 16 amino acids. In germline, CDR1 is MDHEN, CDR2 SYDVKM. V was cut by 1 base and J by 0 bases, with 10 bases left in between. CDR3 amino acids: CASSLSGSNSGNTIYF. The DNA of the CDR3 is TGTGCCAGCAGTTTATCCGGTTCCAACTCTGGAAACACCATATATTTT.

This chain connects TRBV19 to TRBJ1-6; 8 positions match TRBD1. After removal of 2 bases from V and 6 bases from J, the junction contained 3 bases not matched to a gene. The length of the CDR3 is 15 residues. Germline V gene lookup returns CDR1 LNHDA and CDR2 SQIVND (reference sequence). CDR3 nucleotides: TGTGCCAGTAGTATATCCGGGACAGGTAATTCACCCCTCCACTTT. Translating it yields CASSISGTGNSPLHF.

The chain joins TRBV19 to TRBJ2-7; 8 bases are a match to TRBD1. V lost 8 bases, J lost 3 bases, and 9 bases stayed unmatched. Germline CDR1 LNHDA, CDR2 SQIVND (reference sequence). This CDR3 contains 14 residues. CDR3 in DNA: TGTGCCAGTTCTGCAGGGGGCGGACTCTACGAGCAGTACTTC. Translation gives CASSAGGGLYEQYF. The full variable domain, rest sourced from reference TRBV19 and TRBJ2-7, is DGGITQSPKYLFRKEGQNVTLSCEQNLNHDAMYWYRQDPGQGLRLIYYSQIVNDFQKGDIAEGYSVSREKKESFPLTVTSAQKNPTAFYLCASSAGGGLYEQYFGPGTRLTVT.

Only a few counts were recorded for this clone. The chain joins TRBV30 to TRBJ2-2; D is perhaps TRBD2 (5 bases). Germline assignment: CDR1 GTSNPN and CDR2 SVGIG (reference sequence). The CDR3 consists of 12 residues. The germline V and J ends were trimmed by 3 bases and 7 bases, with 9 bases remaining between them. The CDR3 region is CAWSGGSGELFF. In DNA form, the CDR3 reads TGTGCCTGGAGCGGAGGCAGCGGGGAGCTGTTTTTT.

The count of this clone is one. V gene TRBV7-9 combines with J gene TRBJ2-7, with TRBD2 as a possible D gene (5 bases). The germline V gene has CDR1 SEHNR and CDR2 FQNEAQ (reference sequence). The CDR3 has 11 residues. CDR3 sequence reads: CAAEVSYEQYF. The CDR3, as DNA: TGTGCAGCGGAGGTCTCCTACGAGCAGTACTTC.

The chain employs TRBV3-1 (or the pseudogene TRBV3-2) and TRBJ2-7; 8 positions agree with TRBD2. The CDR3 consists of 13 residues. Germline V lookup: CDR1 LGHDT, CDR2 YNNKEL (reference sequence). The V and J ends lost 4 bases and 6 bases, in that order; junction bases with no gene match: 5. CDR3 in amino acids: CASSPTSGSEQYF. The CDR3 DNA sequence: TGTGCCAGCAGCCCTACCAGCGGGAGCGAGCAGTACTTC.

The chain carries TRBV10-2 and TRBJ2-7; D uncertain. CDR3 length: 15 residues. The germline V and J ends were trimmed by 6 bases and 0 bases, with 15 bases remaining between them. The V gene's germline CDR1 is WSHSY and CDR2 SAAADI. The CDR3 protein is CASSPMWSTSYEQYF. In DNA, the CDR3 is TGCGCCAGCAGCCCTATGTGGAGCACCTCCTACGAGCAGTACTTC.

The rearrangement uses TRBV18 and TRBJ2-1; TRBD2 agrees at 16 bases. Germline CDR1 is KGHSH and CDR2 is LQKENI. The CDR3 has 16 residues. After removal of 10 bases from V and 7 bases from J, the junction contained 10 bases not matched to a gene. This CDR3 is CATGTSGRALSNEQFF. The CDR3 DNA is TGTGCCACCGGGACTAGCGGGAGGGCCTTATCGAATGAGCAGTTCTTC.

V is TRBV6-5 and J is TRBJ2-5, with 8 bases identical to TRBD2. There are 15 residues in the CDR3. CDR1 MNHEY and CDR2 SVGAGI come from the germline V gene. Losses at the gene ends were 5 bases for V and 1 base for J; bases not matched to a gene: 6. CDR3 loop: CASSPIRGGQETQYF. Written as DNA, the CDR3 is TGTGCCAGCAGTCCTATCCGGGGGGGCCAAGAGACCCAGTACTTC.

The genes are TRBV16 and TRBJ1-6; no reliable D call. Deletions cut 1 base from V and 0 bases from J, with 16 bases between. The CDR3 runs to 19 residues. CDR1 KGHSY and CDR2 FQNENV come from the germline V gene. The CDR3 loop reads CASSQLVRHTSSYNSPLHF. For the CDR3, the DNA is TGTGCCAGCAGCCAATTGGTTCGCCATACGAGCTCCTATAATTCACCCCTCCACTTT.

The chain joins TRBV27 to TRBJ1-4; TRBD1 might be the D (5 bases). This CDR3 is built from 13 residues. V lost 1 base, J lost 6 bases, and 6 bases lay in between. Germline V gene sequence: CDR1 MNHEY, CDR2 SMNVEV (reference sequence). CDR3: CASSLWGDEKLFF. In nucleotides, the CDR3 is TGTGCCAGCAGTTTATGGGGGGATGAAAAACTGTTTTTT.

The J gene is TRBJ1-4, the V gene TRBV18, with TRBD1 matching over 10 bases. Germline CDR1 reads KGHSH; CDR2 reads LQKENI. Unmatched junction bases numbered 3, after V lost 3 bases and J lost 8 bases. The CDR3 is made up of 14 amino acids. The CDR3 protein is CASSPGQGREKLFF. The DNA of the CDR3 is TGTGCCAGCTCACCGGGACAGGGGAGAGAAAAACTGTTTTTT.

This clone was picked up a small number of times. This chain uses TRBV10-2 with TRBJ1-1; unclear D gene. Germline V gene lookup returns CDR1 WSHSY and CDR2 SAAADI. Trimming removed 0 bases from V and 0 bases from J, with 8 bases in between. The CDR3 extends over 15 amino acids. The CDR3 loop is CASSESGGMNTEAFF. The CDR3 DNA reads TGCGCCAGCAGTGAGTCGGGAGGGATGAACACTGAAGCTTTCTTT.

This clone showed up many times. The chain employs TRBV7-9 and TRBJ1-5, with 7 bases fitting TRBD1. V shed 5 bases and J 6 bases; nucleotides not matched to a gene: 7. Germline CDR1 SEHNR, CDR2 FQNEAQ (reference sequence). The CDR3 contains 14 residues. CDR3 region: CASSRDSSGQPQHF. CDR3 DNA: TGTGCCAGCAGCCGGGACAGTTCGGGTCAGCCCCAGCATTTT. The full variable domain, completed using reference TRBV7-9 and TRBJ1-5, is DTGVSQNPRHKITKRGQNVTFRCDPISEHNRLYWYRQTLGQGPEFLTYFQNEAQLEKSRLLSDRFSAERPKGSFSTLEIQRTEQGDSAMYLCASSRDSSGQPQHFGDGTRLSIL.

The gene calls are TRBV5-1 and TRBJ1-6; 8 bases are shared with TRBD1. Germline V gene data show CDR1 as SGHRS and CDR2 as YFSETQ. The CDR3 has 16 amino acids. J lost 0 bases, V lost 5 bases, and 4 bases had no gene match. CDR3 bases: TGCGCCAGCAGTTGGACAGGGAGCTCCTATAATTCACCCCTCCACTTT. This gives the protein CASSWTGSSYNSPLHF. Looking up the rest from reference TRBV5-1 and TRBJ1-6 gives the full variable domain: KAGVTQTPRYLIKTRGQQVTLSCSPISGHRSVSWYQQTPGQGLQFLFEYFSETQRNKGNFPGRFSGRQFSNSRSEMNVSTLELGDSALYLCASSWTGSSYNSPLHFGNGTRLTVT.

The chain employs TRBV2 and TRBJ2-3; TRBD2 aligns across 9 bases. Germline V gives CDR1 SNHLY, CDR2 FYNNEI. Losses at the gene ends were 11 bases for V and 2 bases for J; bases not matched to a gene: 14. This CDR3 spans 16 amino acids. The CDR3 DNA sequence: TGTGCCGGAAGAAGCGGTAGCGGGAGATACACAGATACGCAGTATTTT. Residues: CAGRSGSGRYTDTQYF.

V and J are TRBV28 and TRBJ1-2; D not certain. Germline CDR1 and CDR2: MDHEN and SYDVKM. This CDR3 spans 14 amino acids. Trimming shortened V by 4 bases and J by 3 bases, and 12 bases separated the two germline ends. The CDR3 loop reads CASSSSSSHYGYTF. The CDR3 coding sequence is TGTGCCAGCAGTTCCTCGTCTAGCCACTATGGCTACACCTTC.

The chain has TRBV7-8 and TRBJ1-2, with D possibly TRBD1 on 6 matching bases. This CDR3 comprises 14 residues. Germline lookup yields CDR1 SGHVS and CDR2 FQNEAQ. V lost 5 bases and J 8 bases, leaving 18 bases between the germline ends. CDR3 coding DNA: TGTGCCAGCAGCCCTCGGGGGGCCTTTAGGGGCTACACCTTC. Its translation: CASSPRGAFRGYTF.

This chain connects TRBV6-4 to TRBJ2-1, with TRBD2 as a possible D gene (5 bases). This CDR3 region has 13 residues. Looked up from germline, CDR1 is MRHNA and CDR2 is SNTAGT. The ends were cut back, 3 bases at V and 3 bases at J, with 6 bases in the middle. CDR3 sequence (DNA): TGTGCCAGCAGTGAGGACTTCTACAATGAGCAGTTCTTC. Its protein product is CASSEDFYNEQFF.

The chain is built from TRBV18 and TRBJ2-1, with 11 bases fitting TRBD2. This CDR3 is built from 18 residues. Germline V gives CDR1 KGHSH, CDR2 LQKENI. J gave up 5 bases and V 4 bases, and 13 bases lay outside the gene matches. In DNA, the CDR3 is TGTGCCAGCTCACTTGTGACTAGCGGGAAACCCAAAGACAATGAGCAGTTCTTC. Protein: CASSLVTSGKPKDNEQFF.

The chain has TRBV7-2 and TRBJ2-1; weak D call: TRBD2 (5 bases). Germline-derived CDR1 and CDR2 are SGHTA and FQGNSA. Trimming shortened V by 6 bases and J by 9 bases, and 18 bases separated the two germline ends. The CDR3 has 14 residues. The CDR3 reads CASREEGRGREQFF. The CDR3 coding sequence is TGTGCCAGCAGGGAAGAGGGCCGCGGCCGTGAGCAGTTCTTC.

The CDR3 sequence is CASSDRVGGTLHF. As DNA, the CDR3 is TGTGCCAGCAGTGACAGGGTGGGGGGAACCCTCCACTTT. The J gene is TRBJ1-6, the V gene TRBV2, with a weak D call TRBD1 (5 bases). With 3 bases removed from V and 14 bases from J, the gap between germline ends came to 14 bases. Looked up from germline, CDR1 is SNHLY and CDR2 is FYNNEI. This CDR3 has 13 residues.

The chain recombines TRBV19 with TRBJ1-4; D gene unclear. Trimming took off 3 bases at V and 5 bases at J, with 13 bases between the two ends. Germline-derived CDR1 and CDR2 are LNHDA and SQIVND (reference sequence). The CDR3 has 15 amino acids. The CDR3 sequence: CASSIGDFGNEKLFF. Written as DNA, the CDR3 is TGTGCCAGTAGTATCGGGGATTTCGGGAATGAAAAACTGTTTTTT. Using reference TRBV19 and TRBJ1-4 for the parts outside the CDR3, the full variable domain is DGGITQSPKYLFRKEGQNVTLSCEQNLNHDAMYWYRQDPGQGLRLIYYSQIVNDFQKGDIAEGYSVSREKKESFPLTVTSAQKNPTAFYLCASSIGDFGNEKLFFGSGTQLSVL.

This clone was found a few times. V is TRBV11-2 and J is TRBJ1-2; no reliable D call. Trimming shortened V by 4 bases and J by 0 bases, and 12 bases separated the two germline ends. The CDR3 is 15 residues long. Germline V lookup: CDR1 SGHAT, CDR2 FQNNGV. The CDR3 spells CASSYLKGANYGYTF. CDR3 in DNA: TGTGCCAGCAGCTACCTCAAAGGAGCTAACTATGGCTACACCTTC.